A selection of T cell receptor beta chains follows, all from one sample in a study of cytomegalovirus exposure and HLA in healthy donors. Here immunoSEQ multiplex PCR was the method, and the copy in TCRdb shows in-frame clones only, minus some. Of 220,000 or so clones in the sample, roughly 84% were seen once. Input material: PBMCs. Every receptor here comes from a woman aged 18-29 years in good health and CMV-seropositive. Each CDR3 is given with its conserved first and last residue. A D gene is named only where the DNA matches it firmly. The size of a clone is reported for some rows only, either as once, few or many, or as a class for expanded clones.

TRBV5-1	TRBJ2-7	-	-	CASSLEDSLIAYEQYF	TGCGCCAGCAGCTTGGAAGACAGTTTAATTGCCTACGAGCAGTACTTC
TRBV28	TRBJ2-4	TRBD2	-	CASTMGTSGSRIQYF	TGTGCCAGCACTATGGGGACTAGCGGGAGCCGCATTCAGTACTTC
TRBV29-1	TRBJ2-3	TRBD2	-	CSVGERERGTDTQYF	TGCAGCGTAGGGGAGCGGGAGAGGGGCACAGATACGCAGTATTTT
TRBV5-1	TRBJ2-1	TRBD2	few	CASSGGLAGHGRQFF	TGCGCCAGCAGCGGAGGACTAGCGGGTCACGGGAGGCAGTTCTTC
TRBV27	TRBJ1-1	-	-	CASSLSGALNTEAFF	TGTGCCAGCAGTTTATCTGGGGCATTGAACACTGAAGCTTTCTTT
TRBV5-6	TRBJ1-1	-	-	CASSLPQFLNTEAFF	TGTGCCAGCAGCTTGCCTCAGTTTTTGAACACTGAAGCTTTCTTT
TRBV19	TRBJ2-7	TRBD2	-	CASSASGSYEQYF	TGTGCCAGTAGTGCTAGCGGTTCCTACGAGCAGTACTTC
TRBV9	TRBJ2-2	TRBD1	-	CASSSGQTNTGELFF	TGTGCCAGCAGCTCGGGACAGACGAACACCGGGGAGCTGTTTTTT
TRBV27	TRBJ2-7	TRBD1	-	CASSWTGIREQYF	TGTGCCAGCAGTTGGACAGGGATTCGCGAGCAGTACTTC
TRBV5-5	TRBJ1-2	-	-	CASSLQRGGANYGYTF	TGTGCCAGCAGCTTGCAACGGGGGGGGGCTAACTATGGCTACACCTTC
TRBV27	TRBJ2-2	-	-	CASSSWTANTGELFF	TGTGCCAGCAGTTCCTGGACAGCGAACACCGGGGAGCTGTTTTTT
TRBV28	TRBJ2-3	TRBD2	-	CASRETSGSVGTDTQYF	TGTGCCAGCAGGGAGACTAGCGGGAGTGTGGGCACAGATACGCAGTATTTT
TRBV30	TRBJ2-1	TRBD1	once	CAWSTTGGGQFF	TGTGCCTGGAGTACGACAGGGGGGGGGCAGTTCTTC
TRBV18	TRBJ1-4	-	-	CASSPPEGLEKLFF	TGTGCCAGCTCACCACCGGAGGGGTTAGAAAAACTGTTTTTT
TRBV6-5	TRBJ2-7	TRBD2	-	CASSYSGSGTIEQYF	TGTGCCAGCAGTTACTCGGGCAGCGGGACGATTGAGCAGTACTTC
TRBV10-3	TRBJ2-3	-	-	CAIKGRAELTDTQYF	TGTGCCATCAAGGGCAGGGCAGAACTCACAGATACGCAGTATTTT
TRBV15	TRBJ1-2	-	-	CATSGRPGGYTF	TGTGCCACCAGCGGCCGCCCAGGCGGCTACACCTTC
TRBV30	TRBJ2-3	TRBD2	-	CAWSVEGGTDTQYF	TGTGCCTGGAGTGTTGAGGGAGGGACAGATACGCAGTATTTT
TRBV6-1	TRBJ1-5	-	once	CASSDVESNQPQHF	TGTGCCAGCAGTGACGTAGAAAGCAATCAGCCCCAGCATTTT
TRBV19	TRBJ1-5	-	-	CASKPPGSNQPQHF	TGTGCCAGTAAACCCCCAGGTAGCAATCAGCCCCAGCATTTT
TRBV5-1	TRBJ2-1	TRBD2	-	CASSPPGLAGGNEQFF	TGCGCCAGCAGCCCCCCGGGACTAGCGGGAGGGAATGAGCAGTTCTTC
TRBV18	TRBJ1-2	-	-	CASSPASVNYGYTF	TGTGCCAGCTCACCAGCCAGCGTCAACTATGGCTACACCTTC
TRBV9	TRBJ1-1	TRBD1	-	CASTQPGQDTEAFF	TGTGCCAGCACCCAACCGGGACAGGACACTGAAGCTTTCTTT
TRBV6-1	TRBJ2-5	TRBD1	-	CASSEAYYRGEQETQYF	TGTGCCAGCAGTGAAGCGTATTACAGGGGTGAACAAGAGACCCAGTACTTC
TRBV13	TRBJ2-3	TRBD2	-	CASSLVSRLTSGYTDTQYF	TGTGCCAGCAGCTTAGTTAGTCGTTTGACTAGCGGTTACACAGATACGCAGTATTTT
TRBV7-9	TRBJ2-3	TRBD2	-	CASSLGASGKRGRTDTQYF	TGTGCCAGCAGCTTAGGAGCTAGCGGGAAACGTGGTCGCACAGATACGCAGTATTTT
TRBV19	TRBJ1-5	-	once	CASSISHYSNQPQHF	TGTGCCAGTAGTATAAGCCATTATAGCAATCAGCCCCAGCATTTT